Below, 16 T cell receptor beta chains from the same sample are listed, as sequenced in a study of shared clonotypes between healthy human individuals. Sequencing used immunoSEQ multiplex PCR; TCRdb keeps in-frame clones, though not all of them. The sample includes about 2.2 million clones, approximately 92% of them seen just once. Naive CD8 populations comprised CD45RO-negative cells positively selected for CCR7, excluding terminally differentiated effector memory CD45RA+ cells. Sequencing used naive CD8+ T cells from PBMCs. The receptors were gathered from a man younger than 30 in good health. Some clones in this sample may be carry-over from other donors' samples.

The rearrangement uses TRBV28 and TRBJ2-3, with 7 nucleotides matching TRBD2. The CDR3 sequence is 16 residues long. V shed 8 bases and J 4 bases; nucleotides not matched to a gene: 15. The germline CDR1 and CDR2 sequences are MDHEN and SYDVKM. CDR3 residues: CASGTQEREGSDTQYF. The DNA for the CDR3 is TGTGCCAGCGGAACCCAAGAGAGGGAGGGCTCAGATACGCAGTATTTT.

For this clone: Within the sample, other DNA sequences also encode this same CDR3. This chain links TRBV27 with TRBJ2-1, with D perhaps matching TRBD1 (6 bases). There are 12 residues in the CDR3. The ends were cut back, 3 bases at V and 9 bases at J, with 9 bases in the middle. Germline CDR1 is MNHEY and CDR2 is SMNVEV (reference sequence). CDR3 bases: TGTGCCAGCAGTTTCATAGGGGGTGAGCAGTTCTTC. Residues: CASSFIGGEQFF.

The chain is built from TRBV25-1 and TRBJ2-3; possibly TRBD2 for D (6 bases). The V end lost 5 bases, the J end lost 3 bases, and 15 bases lay between the germline ends. The CDR3 loop spans 15 amino acids. The germline V gene has CDR1 MGHDK and CDR2 SYGVNS. The DNA of the CDR3 is TGTGCCAGCAGTCTCGCGGGACTGCGGACAGATACGCAGTATTTT. As protein: CASSLAGLRTDTQYF.

The J gene is TRBJ2-2, the V gene TRBV15; 7 bases are shared with TRBD1. Germline V lookup: CDR1 LNHNV, CDR2 YYDKDF (reference sequence). With 5 bases clipped from V and 2 bases from J, the junction kept 5 bases outside the gene matches. The CDR3 loop spans 15 amino acids. CDR3 loop: CATSSGTENTGELFF. CDR3 nucleotide sequence: TGTGCCACCAGCTCAGGGACAGAAAACACCGGGGAGCTGTTTTTT.

About this clone: The same CDR3 also results from other DNA sequences found in this sample. This chain uses TRBV7-9 with TRBJ2-1; the D is unclear. Trimming stripped 1 base from V and 10 bases from J, with 5 bases between. This CDR3 region has 11 residues. The germline V gene has CDR1 SEHNR and CDR2 FQNEAQ (reference sequence). For the CDR3, the DNA is TGTGCCAGCAGCTTAGTTGGGGAGCAGTTCTTC. It translates to CASSLVGEQFF.

The CDR3 reads CASSAGTSSYEQYF. CDR3 in DNA: TGTGCCAGCAGCGCCGGGACCTCCTCCTACGAGCAGTACTTC. The rearrangement links TRBV28 to TRBJ2-7; either TRBD1 or TRBD2 may supply D (5 bases each). CDR3 size: 14 residues. V was cut by 6 bases and J by 0 bases, with 12 bases left in between. CDR1 MDHEN and CDR2 SYDVKM come from the germline V gene.

This clone was seen a few times. V gene TRBV25-1 combines with J gene TRBJ1-1; TRBD1 aligns across 8 bases. After removal of 4 bases from V and 10 bases from J, the junction contained 5 bases not matched to a gene. CDR3 length equals 12 residues. Germline V gives CDR1 MGHDK, CDR2 SYGVNS. This chain's CDR3 is CASSGDTGGAFF. CDR3 bases: TGTGCCAGCAGTGGGGATACAGGGGGAGCTTTCTTT. The full variable domain, rest sourced from reference TRBV25-1 and TRBJ1-1, is EADIYQTPRYLVIGTGKKITLECSQTMGHDKMYWYQQDPGMELHLIHYSYGVNSTEKGDLSSESTVSRIRTEHFPLTLESARPSHTSQYLCASSGDTGGAFFGQGTRLTVV.

This clone has a count of ten or more. The chain uses TRBV13 and TRBJ2-1; no firm D call. The V gene's germline CDR1 is PRHDT and CDR2 FYEKMQ (reference sequence). The ends were cut back, 0 bases at V and 7 bases at J, with 7 bases in the middle. The CDR3 has 13 amino acids. The DNA of the CDR3 is TGTGCCAGCAGCTTAGGCAAGACTAATGAGCAGTTCTTC. It yields the protein CASSLGKTNEQFF.

Turning to this clone: Other DNA sequences in the sample encode the same CDR3. The rearrangement joins TRBV7-3 to TRBJ2-3; D is unclear. The CDR3 loop spans 14 amino acids. V was pared by 3 bases and J by 0 bases, with 7 bases between. In germline, CDR1 is SGHTA, CDR2 FQGTGA. In DNA form, the CDR3 reads TGTGCCAGCAGCTTTGGCGGTAGCACAGATACGCAGTATTTT. This sequence encodes CASSFGGSTDTQYF.

The chain combines TRBV7-9 with TRBJ2-3, with D possibly matching TRBD2 (5 bases). Trimming stripped 3 bases from V and 4 bases from J, with 17 bases between. Germline V gene lookup returns CDR1 SEHNR and CDR2 FQNEAQ (reference sequence). The CDR3 has 16 residues. The DNA of the CDR3 is TGTGCCAGCAGCTTGCCGGGAATTCACTTCCCAGATACGCAGTATTTT. Translation: CASSLPGIHFPDTQYF.

V usage is TRBV27 and J usage is TRBJ2-3, with D tentatively TRBD1 (6 bases). V was pared by 7 bases and J by 5 bases, with 19 bases between. Germline V lookup: CDR1 MNHEY, CDR2 SMNVEV (reference sequence). The CDR3 contains 15 residues. The CDR3 nucleotides are TGTGCCAGCAAAGTGGTGGGGACAAGAGGAGATACGCAGTATTTT. This codes for CASKVVGTRGDTQYF.

This sequence joins TRBV13 and TRBJ2-1, with D perhaps TRBD2 (5 bases). Trimming took off 6 bases at V and 4 bases at J, with 25 bases between the two ends. CDR3 size: 18 residues. Germline assignment: CDR1 PRHDT and CDR2 FYEKMQ (reference sequence). In DNA form, the CDR3 reads TGTGCCAGCAGGTCGAGGGCGGTGGAAAGCGGAGCTTACAATGAGCAGTTCTTC. Encoded protein: CASRSRAVESGAYNEQFF.

The chain joins TRBV7-9 to TRBJ2-7; D may be TRBD2 (5 bases). Deletions cut 2 bases from V and 2 bases from J, with 10 bases between. The germline V gene encodes CDR1 SEHNR and CDR2 FQNEAQ (reference sequence). The CDR3 consists of 14 residues. CDR3 DNA sequence: TGTGCCAGCAGCTTAAGTCAAGCGGCCTACGAGCAGTACTTC. Residues: CASSLSQAAYEQYF. Drawing the rest from reference TRBV7-9 and TRBJ2-7, the complete variable domain is DTGVSQNPRHKITKRGQNVTFRCDPISEHNRLYWYRQTLGQGPEFLTYFQNEAQLEKSRLLSDRFSAERPKGSFSTLEIQRTEQGDSAMYLCASSLSQAAYEQYFGPGTRLTVT.

The genes are TRBV28 and TRBJ2-5; D tentatively reads TRBD1 or TRBD2 (6 bases each). The CDR3 has 13 amino acids. The V end lost 1 base, the J end lost 4 bases, and 7 bases lay between the germline ends. Germline CDR1 reads MDHEN; CDR2 reads SYDVKM. CDR3 amino acids: CASSLSGAETQYF. CDR3 DNA: TGTGCCAGCAGTTTATCGGGGGCAGAGACCCAGTACTTC.

The chain uses TRBV5-3 and TRBJ2-5, with D perhaps TRBD1 or TRBD2 (5 bases each). TRBV5-3 is filed as an ORF, its function uncertain. CDR3 size: 14 residues. V was cut by 0 bases and J by 2 bases, with 8 bases left in between. CDR3 amino acids: CARSLVEGQETQYF. In nucleotides, the CDR3 is TGTGCCAGAAGCTTGGTAGAGGGGCAAGAGACCCAGTACTTC.

V gene TRBV7-9 combines with J gene TRBJ1-2; TRBD1 matches at 7 bases. The CDR3 covers 12 residues. V lost 6 bases, J lost 9 bases, and 7 bases stayed unmatched. CDR1 and CDR2 from the germline V gene are SEHNR and FQNEAQ (reference sequence). The CDR3 bases are TGTGCCAGCAGATCAGGGGGGCCGAGCTACACCTTC. Its protein is CASRSGGPSYTF.